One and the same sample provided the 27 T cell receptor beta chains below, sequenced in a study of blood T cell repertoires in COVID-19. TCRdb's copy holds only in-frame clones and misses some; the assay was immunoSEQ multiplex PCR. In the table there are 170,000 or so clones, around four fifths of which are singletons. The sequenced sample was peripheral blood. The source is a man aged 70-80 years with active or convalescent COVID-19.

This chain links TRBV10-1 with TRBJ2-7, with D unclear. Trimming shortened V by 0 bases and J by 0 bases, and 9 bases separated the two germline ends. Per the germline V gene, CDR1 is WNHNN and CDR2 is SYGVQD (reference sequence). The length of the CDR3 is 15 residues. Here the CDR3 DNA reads TGCGCCAGCAGTGAGTCGTTAGAAAGCTCCTACGAGCAGTACTTC. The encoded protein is CASSESLESSYEQYF.

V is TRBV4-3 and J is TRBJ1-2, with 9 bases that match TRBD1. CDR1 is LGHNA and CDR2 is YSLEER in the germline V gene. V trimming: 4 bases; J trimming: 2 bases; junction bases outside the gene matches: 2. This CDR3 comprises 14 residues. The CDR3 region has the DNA TGCGCCAGCAGCCCCGACAGGGGGAACTATGGCTACACCTTC. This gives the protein CASSPDRGNYGYTF.

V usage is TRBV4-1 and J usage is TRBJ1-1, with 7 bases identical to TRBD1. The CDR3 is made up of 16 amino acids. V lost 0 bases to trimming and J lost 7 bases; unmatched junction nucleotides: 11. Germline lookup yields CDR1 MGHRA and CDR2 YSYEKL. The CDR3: CASSQDWAGGAVEAFF. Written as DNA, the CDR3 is TGCGCCAGCAGCCAAGATTGGGCAGGGGGTGCCGTTGAAGCTTTCTTT.

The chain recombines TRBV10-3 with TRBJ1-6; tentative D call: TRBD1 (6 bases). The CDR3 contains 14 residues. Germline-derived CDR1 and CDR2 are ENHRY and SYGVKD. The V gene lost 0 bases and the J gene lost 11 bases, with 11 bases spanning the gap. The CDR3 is CAISESTQGTPLHF. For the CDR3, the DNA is TGTGCCATCAGTGAGTCGACTCAGGGGACACCCCTCCACTTT.

CDR3 sequence: CASSPTAPGTGGGGYTF. The DNA for the CDR3 is TGTGCCAGCAGCCCGACGGCACCAGGGACGGGGGGAGGTGGCTACACCTTC. J is TRBJ1-2 and V is TRBV7-9, with a possible D match to TRBD1 (5 bases). This CDR3 spans 17 amino acids. Germline V gene lookup returns CDR1 SEHNR and CDR2 FQNEAQ (reference sequence). Trimming took off 5 bases at V and 7 bases at J, with 26 bases between the two ends.

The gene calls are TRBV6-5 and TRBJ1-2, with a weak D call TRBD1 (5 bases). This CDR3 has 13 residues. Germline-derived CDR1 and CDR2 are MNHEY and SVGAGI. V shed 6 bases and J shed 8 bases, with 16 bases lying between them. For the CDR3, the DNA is TGTGCCAGCAGCCCGAAGGGGCGTCTGGGCTACACCTTC. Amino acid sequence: CASSPKGRLGYTF.

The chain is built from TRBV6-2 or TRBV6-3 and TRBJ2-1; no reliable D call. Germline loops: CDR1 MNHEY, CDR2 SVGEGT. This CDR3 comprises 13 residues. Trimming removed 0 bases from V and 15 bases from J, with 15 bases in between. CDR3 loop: CASSYSIGDFGFF. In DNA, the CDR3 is TGTGCCAGCAGTTACTCGATAGGCGACTTTGGGTTCTTC.

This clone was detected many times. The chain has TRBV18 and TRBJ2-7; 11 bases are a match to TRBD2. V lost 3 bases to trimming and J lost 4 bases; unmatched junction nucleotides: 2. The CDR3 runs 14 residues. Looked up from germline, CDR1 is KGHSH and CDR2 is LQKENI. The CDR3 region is CASSPGLADYEQYF. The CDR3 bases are TGTGCCAGCTCACCGGGACTAGCGGATTACGAGCAGTACTTC.

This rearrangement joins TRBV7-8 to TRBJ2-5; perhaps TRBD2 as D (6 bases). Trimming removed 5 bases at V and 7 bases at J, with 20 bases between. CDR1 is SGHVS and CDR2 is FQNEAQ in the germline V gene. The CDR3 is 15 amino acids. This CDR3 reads CASSPDGREDSTQYF. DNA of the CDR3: TGTGCCAGCAGCCCCGACGGGAGAGAAGATTCGACCCAGTACTTC.

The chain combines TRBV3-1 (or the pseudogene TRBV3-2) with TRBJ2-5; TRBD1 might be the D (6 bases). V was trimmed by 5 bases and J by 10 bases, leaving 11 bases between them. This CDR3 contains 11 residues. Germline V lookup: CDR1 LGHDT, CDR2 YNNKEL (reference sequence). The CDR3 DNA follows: TGTGCCAGCAGCTGGGGGCGTGACCAGTACTTC. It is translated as CASSWGRDQYF.

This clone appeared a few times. CDR3 protein: CATSRGHRGNTEAFF. The CDR3 coding sequence is TGTGCCACCAGCAGAGGACATAGGGGGAACACTGAAGCTTTCTTT. This chain uses TRBV15 with TRBJ1-1; D might be TRBD1 (5 bases). Trimming left V 1 base short and J 1 base short, with 10 bases between. The CDR3 loop spans 15 amino acids. Germline V gives CDR1 LNHNV, CDR2 YYDKDF (reference sequence).

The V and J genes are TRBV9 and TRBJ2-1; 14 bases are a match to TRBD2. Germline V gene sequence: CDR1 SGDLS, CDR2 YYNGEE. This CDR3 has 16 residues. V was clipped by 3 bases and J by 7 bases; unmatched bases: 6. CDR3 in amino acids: CASSGRLAGGFNEQFF. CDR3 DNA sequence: TGTGCCAGCAGCGGACGACTAGCGGGAGGGTTTAATGAGCAGTTCTTC.

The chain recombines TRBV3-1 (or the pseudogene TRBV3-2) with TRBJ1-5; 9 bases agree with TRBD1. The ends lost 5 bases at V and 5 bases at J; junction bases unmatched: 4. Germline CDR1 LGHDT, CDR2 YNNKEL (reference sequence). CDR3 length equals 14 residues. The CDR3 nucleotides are TGTGCCAGCAGCACGGGACAGGGAGATCAGCCCCAGCATTTT. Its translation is CASSTGQGDQPQHF.

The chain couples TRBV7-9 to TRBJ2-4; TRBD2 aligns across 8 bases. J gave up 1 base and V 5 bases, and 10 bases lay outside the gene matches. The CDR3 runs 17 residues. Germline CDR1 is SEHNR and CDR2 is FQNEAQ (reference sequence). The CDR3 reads CASSPGGEGAAKNIQYF. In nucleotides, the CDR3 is TGTGCCAGCAGCCCCGGGGGGGAAGGGGCCGCCAAAAACATTCAGTACTTC.

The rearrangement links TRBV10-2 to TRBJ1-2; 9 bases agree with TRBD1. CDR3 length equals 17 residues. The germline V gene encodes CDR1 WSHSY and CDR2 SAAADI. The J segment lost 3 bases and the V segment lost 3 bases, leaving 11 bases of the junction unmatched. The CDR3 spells CASSDPGQGVGDYGYTF. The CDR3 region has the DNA TGCGCCAGCAGTGACCCGGGACAGGGAGTTGGGGACTATGGCTACACCTTC.

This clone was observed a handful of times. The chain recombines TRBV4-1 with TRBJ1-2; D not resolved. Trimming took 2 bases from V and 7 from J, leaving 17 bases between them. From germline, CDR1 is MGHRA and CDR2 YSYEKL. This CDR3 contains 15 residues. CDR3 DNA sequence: TGCGCCAGCAGCCAACCCACTTCGAAGTATCCTGGCTACACCTTC. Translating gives CASSQPTSKYPGYTF.

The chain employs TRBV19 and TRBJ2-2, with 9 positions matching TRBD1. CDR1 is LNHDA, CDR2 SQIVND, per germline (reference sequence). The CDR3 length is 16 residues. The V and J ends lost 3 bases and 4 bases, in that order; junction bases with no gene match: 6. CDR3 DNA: TGTGCCAGTAGTATCGGGGGGACAGGGCTCACCGGGGAGCTGTTTTTT. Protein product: CASSIGGTGLTGELFF. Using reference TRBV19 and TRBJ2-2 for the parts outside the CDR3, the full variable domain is DGGITQSPKYLFRKEGQNVTLSCEQNLNHDAMYWYRQDPGQGLRLIYYSQIVNDFQKGDIAEGYSVSREKKESFPLTVTSAQKNPTAFYLCASSIGGTGLTGELFFGEGSRLTVL.

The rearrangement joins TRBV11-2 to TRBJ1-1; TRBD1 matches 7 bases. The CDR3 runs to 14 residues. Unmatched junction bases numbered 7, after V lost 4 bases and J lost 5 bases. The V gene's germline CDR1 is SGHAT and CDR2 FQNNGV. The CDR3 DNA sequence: TGTGCCAGCAGCTGGATTACAGGGGAGACTGAAGCTTTCTTT. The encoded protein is CASSWITGETEAFF. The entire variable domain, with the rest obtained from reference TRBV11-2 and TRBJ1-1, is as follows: EAGVAQSPRYKIIEKRQSVAFWCNPISGHATLYWYQQILGQGPKLLIQFQNNGVVDDSQLPKDRFSAERLKGVDSTLKIQPAKLEDSAVYLCASSWITGETEAFFGQGTRLTVV.

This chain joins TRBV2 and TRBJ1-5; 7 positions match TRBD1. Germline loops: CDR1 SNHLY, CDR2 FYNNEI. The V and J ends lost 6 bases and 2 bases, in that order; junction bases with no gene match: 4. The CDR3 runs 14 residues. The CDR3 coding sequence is TGTGCCAGCAGCTCCGGACAGGGCAATCAGCCCCAGCATTTT. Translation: CASSSGQGNQPQHF.

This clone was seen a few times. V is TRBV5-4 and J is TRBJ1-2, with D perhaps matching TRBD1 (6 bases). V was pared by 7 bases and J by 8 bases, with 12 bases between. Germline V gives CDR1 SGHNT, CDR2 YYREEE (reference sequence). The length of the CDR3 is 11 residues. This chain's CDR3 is CASGQGRGYTF. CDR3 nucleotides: TGTGCCAGCGGGCAGGGGAGAGGCTACACCTTC. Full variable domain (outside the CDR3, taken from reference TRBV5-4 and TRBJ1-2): ETGVTQSPTHLIKTRGQQVTLRCSSQSGHNTVSWYQQALGQGPQFIFQYYREEENGRGNFPPRFSGLQFPNYSSELNVNALELDDSALYLCASGQGRGYTFGSGTRLTVV.

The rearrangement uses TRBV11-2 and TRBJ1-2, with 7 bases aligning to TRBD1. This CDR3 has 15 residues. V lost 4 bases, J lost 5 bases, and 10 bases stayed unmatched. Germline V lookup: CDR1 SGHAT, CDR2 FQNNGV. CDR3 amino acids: CASSSSGTALYGYTF. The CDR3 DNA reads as TGTGCCAGCAGCTCCTCCGGGACAGCTCTTTATGGCTACACCTTC.

In DNA form, the CDR3 reads TGTGCCAGCAAAGCTTATGGGACAGGATATGGCTACACCTTC. Protein: CASKAYGTGYGYTF. V gene TRBV5-8 combines with J gene TRBJ1-2; the match to TRBD1 covers 8 bases. This CDR3 comprises 14 residues. The trim removed 6 bases at V and 5 bases at J, leaving 9 bases unmatched. The germline gives CDR1 SGHTS, CDR2 YDEGEE.

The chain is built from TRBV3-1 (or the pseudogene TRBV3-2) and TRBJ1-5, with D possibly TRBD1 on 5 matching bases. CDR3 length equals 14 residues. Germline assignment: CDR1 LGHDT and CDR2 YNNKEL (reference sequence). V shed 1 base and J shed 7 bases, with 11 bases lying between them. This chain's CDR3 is CASSQVRGVQPQHF. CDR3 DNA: TGTGCCAGCAGCCAAGTAAGGGGCGTCCAGCCCCAGCATTTT.

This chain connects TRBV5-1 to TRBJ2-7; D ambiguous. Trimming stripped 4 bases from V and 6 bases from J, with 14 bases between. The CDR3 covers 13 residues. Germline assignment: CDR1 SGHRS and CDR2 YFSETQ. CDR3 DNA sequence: TGCGCCAGCAGCACTTTAGTAGGCGGCGAGCAGTACTTC. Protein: CASSTLVGGEQYF.

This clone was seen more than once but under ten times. The CDR3, as DNA: TGTGCCAGCACCCCCACGGGCGGAGGGTCGGTCACCTTC. Its protein product is CASTPTGGGSVTF. The chain employs TRBV11-2 and TRBJ1-2; D gene uncertain. CDR3 length equals 13 residues. Looked up from germline, CDR1 is SGHAT and CDR2 is FQNNGV. V was shortened by 7 bases and J by 13 bases, with 22 bases between the two germline ends. The whole variable domain, remainder taken from reference TRBV11-2 and TRBJ1-2, is EAGVAQSPRYKIIEKRQSVAFWCNPISGHATLYWYQQILGQGPKLLIQFQNNGVVDDSQLPKDRFSAERLKGVDSTLKIQPAKLEDSAVYLCASTPTGGGSVTFGSGTRLTVV.

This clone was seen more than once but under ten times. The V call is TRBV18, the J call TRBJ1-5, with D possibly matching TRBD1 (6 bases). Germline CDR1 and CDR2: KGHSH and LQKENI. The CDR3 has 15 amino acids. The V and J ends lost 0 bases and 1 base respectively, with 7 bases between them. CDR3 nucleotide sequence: TGTGCCAGCTCACCACCTGGGACAAGCAATCAGCCCCAGCATTTT. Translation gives CASSPPGTSNQPQHF.

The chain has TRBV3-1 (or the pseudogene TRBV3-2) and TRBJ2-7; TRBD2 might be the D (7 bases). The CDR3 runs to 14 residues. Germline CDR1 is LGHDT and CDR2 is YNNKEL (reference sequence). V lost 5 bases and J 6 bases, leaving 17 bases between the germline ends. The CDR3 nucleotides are TGTGCCAGCAGCAACCGCGGGGGCGCGTTCGAGCAGTACTTC. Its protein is CASSNRGGAFEQYF.